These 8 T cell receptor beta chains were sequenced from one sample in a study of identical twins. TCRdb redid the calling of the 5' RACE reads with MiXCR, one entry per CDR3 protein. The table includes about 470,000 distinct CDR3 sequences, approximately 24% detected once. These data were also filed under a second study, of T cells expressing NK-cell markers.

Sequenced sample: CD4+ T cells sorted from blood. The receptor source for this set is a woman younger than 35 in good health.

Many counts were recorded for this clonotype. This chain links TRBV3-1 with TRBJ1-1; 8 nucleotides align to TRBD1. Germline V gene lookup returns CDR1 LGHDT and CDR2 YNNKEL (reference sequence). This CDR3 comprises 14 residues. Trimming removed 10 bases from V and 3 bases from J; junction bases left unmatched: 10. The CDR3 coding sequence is TGTGCCACACAGGGGGGGGTTGAGGACACTGAAGCTTTCTTT. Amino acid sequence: CATQGGVEDTEAFF.

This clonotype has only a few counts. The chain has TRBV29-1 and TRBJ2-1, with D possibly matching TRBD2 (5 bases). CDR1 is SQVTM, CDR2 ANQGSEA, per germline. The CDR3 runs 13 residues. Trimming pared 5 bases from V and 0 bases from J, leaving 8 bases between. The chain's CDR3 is CSVLTSSYNEQFF. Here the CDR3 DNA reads TGCAGCGTTTTAACTAGCTCCTACAATGAGCAGTTCTTC.

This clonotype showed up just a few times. The CDR3 DNA is TGTGCCAGCACCCGCGAGGCAGAATCCTACAATGAGCAGTTCTTC. As protein: CASTREAESYNEQFF. The chain uses TRBV2 and TRBJ2-1; no firm D call. V lost 7 bases and J lost 1, with 14 bases in between. This CDR3 is 15 amino acids long. Germline lookup yields CDR1 SNHLY and CDR2 FYNNEI.

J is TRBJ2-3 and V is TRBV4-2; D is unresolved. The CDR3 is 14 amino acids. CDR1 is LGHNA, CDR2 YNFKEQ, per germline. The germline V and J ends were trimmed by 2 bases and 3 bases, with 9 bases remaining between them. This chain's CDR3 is CASSQRIRTDTQYF. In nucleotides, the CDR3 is TGTGCCAGCAGCCAAAGAATCCGGACAGATACGCAGTATTTT.

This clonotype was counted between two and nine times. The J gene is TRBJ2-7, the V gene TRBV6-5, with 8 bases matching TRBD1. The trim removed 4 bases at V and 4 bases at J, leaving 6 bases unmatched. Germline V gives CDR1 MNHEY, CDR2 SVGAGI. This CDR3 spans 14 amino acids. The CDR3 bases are TGTGCCAGCAGTTCACGGACAGGGAGGTACGAGCAGTACTTC. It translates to CASSSRTGRYEQYF.

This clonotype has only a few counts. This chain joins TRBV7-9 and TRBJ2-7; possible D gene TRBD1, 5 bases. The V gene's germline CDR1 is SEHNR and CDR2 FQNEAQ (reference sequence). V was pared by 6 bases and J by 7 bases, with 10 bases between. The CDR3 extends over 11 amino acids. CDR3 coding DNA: TGTGCCAGCAGACAAAAGGGGGAGCAGTACTTC. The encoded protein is CASRQKGEQYF.

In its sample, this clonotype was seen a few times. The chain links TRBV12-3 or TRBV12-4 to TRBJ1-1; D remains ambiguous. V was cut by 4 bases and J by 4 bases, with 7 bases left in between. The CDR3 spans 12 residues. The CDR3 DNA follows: TGTGCCAGCAGTTCTTTGGGCACTGAAGCTTTCTTT. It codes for CASSSLGTEAFF.

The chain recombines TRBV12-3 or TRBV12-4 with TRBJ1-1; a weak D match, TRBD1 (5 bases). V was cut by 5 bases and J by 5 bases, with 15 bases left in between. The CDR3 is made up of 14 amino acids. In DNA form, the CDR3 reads TGTGCCAGCAGTACCACGGGGGGAAAGACTGAAGCTTTCTTT. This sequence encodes CASSTTGGKTEAFF.